This T cell receptor beta chain originates from a study of T cell responses to AZD1222 COVID-19 vaccine. Findings and limits, study-wide: Spike-wide vaccine-associated CD4 TCRs dominated at 160-218 and 743-854.

Some clones are missing from TCRdb's copy, which holds only in-frame ones; the method was immunoSEQ multiplex PCR. The sample lists fewer than 110,000 clones, more than 70% occurring once. With regard to this clone: The antigen remains undetermined.

Trimming shortened V by 7 bases and J by 4 bases, and 13 bases separated the two germline ends. There are 13 residues in the CDR3. Germline V lookup: CDR1 SQVTM, CDR2 ANQGSEA. The sequence was obtained from an adult in good health. The chain recombines TRBV29-1 with TRBJ1-4, with D maybe TRBD1 (5 bases). Material: peripheral blood, obtained on day 0 of AZD1222 vaccination. The CDR3 loop is CSARRDLNEKLFF. For the CDR3, the DNA is TGCAGCGCCCGGAGGGACCTTAATGAAAAACTGTTTTTT.